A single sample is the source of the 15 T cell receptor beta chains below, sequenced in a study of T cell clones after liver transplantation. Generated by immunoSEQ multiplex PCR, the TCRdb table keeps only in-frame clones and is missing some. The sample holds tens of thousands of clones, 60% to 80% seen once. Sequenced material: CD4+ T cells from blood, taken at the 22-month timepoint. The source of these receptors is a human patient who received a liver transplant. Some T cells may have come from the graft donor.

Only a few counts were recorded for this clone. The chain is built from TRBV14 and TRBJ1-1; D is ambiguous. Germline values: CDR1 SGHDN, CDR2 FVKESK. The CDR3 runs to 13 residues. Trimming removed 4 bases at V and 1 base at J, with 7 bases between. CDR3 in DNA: TGTGCCAGCAGCCGAAACCCGAACACTGAAGCTTTCTTT. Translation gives CASSRNPNTEAFF.

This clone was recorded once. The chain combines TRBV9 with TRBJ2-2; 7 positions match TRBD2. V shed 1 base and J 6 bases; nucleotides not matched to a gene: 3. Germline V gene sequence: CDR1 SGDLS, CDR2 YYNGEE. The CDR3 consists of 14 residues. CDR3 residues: CASSVSGAPGELFF. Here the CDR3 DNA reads TGTGCCAGCAGCGTAAGCGGGGCGCCCGGGGAGCTGTTTTTT.

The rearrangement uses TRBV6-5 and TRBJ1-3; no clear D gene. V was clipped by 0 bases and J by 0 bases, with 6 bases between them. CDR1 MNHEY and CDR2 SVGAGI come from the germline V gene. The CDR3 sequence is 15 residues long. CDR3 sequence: CASSYSLLSGNTIYF. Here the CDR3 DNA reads TGTGCCAGCAGTTACTCTCTTCTCTCTGGAAACACCATATATTTT.

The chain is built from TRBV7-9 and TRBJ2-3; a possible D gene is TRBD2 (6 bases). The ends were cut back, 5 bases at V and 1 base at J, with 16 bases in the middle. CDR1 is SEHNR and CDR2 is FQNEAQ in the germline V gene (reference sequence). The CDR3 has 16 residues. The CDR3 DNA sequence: TGTGCCAGCAGCCCCTACGGGTCGGGGGGCACAGATACGCAGTATTTT. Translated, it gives CASSPYGSGGTDTQYF.

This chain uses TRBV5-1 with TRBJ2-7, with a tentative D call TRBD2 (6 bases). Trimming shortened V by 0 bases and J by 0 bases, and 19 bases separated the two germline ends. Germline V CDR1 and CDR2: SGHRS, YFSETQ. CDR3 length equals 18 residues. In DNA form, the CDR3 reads TGCGCCAGCAGCTTGGGATTGTTGGTCGGGAGATCCTCCTACGAGCAGTACTTC. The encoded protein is CASSLGLLVGRSSYEQYF.

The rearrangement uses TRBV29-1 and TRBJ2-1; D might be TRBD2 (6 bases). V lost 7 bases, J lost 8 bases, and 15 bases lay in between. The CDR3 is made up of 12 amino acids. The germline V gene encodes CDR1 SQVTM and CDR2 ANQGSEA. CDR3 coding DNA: TGCAGCGCCCGACCCACTAGCCATGAGCAGTTCTTC. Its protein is CSARPTSHEQFF.

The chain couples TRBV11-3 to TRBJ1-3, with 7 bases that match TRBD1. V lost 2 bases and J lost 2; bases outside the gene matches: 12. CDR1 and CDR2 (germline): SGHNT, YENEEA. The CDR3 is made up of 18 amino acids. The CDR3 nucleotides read TGTGCCAGCAGCTTAACACCCCCGACAGGGATCACTGGAAACACCATATATTTT. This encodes CASSLTPPTGITGNTIYF.

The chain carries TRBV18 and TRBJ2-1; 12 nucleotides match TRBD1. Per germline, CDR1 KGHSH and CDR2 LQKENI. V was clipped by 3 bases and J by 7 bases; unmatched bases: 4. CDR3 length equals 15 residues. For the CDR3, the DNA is TGTGCCAGCTCACCCGGGACAGGGGGCTCGAATGAGCAGTTCTTC. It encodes CASSPGTGGSNEQFF. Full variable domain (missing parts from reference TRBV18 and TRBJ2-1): NAGVMQNPRHLVRRRGQEARLRCSPMKGHSHVYWYRQLPEEGLKFMVYLQKENIIDESGMPKERFSAEFPKEGPSILRIQQVVRGDSAAYFCASSPGTGGSNEQFFGPGTRLTVL.

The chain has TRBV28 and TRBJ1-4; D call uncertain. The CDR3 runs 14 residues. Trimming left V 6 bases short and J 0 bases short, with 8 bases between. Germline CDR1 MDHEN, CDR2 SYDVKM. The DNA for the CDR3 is TGTGCCAGCAGCCCTCAGGCAACTAATGAAAAACTGTTTTTT. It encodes CASSPQATNEKLFF.

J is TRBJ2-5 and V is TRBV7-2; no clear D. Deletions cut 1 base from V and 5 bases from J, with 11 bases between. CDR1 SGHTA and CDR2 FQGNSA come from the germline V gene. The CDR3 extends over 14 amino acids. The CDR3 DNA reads TGTGCCAGCAGCTTAGGGTCCCGGAAGGAGACCCAGTACTTC. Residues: CASSLGSRKETQYF.

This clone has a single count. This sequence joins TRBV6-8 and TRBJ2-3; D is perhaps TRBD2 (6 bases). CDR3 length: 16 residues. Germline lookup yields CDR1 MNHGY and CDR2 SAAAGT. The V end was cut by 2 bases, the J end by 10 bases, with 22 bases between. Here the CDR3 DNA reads TGTGCCAGCAGTTACCTGGACGGGGGTAGCAACCTTCCGCAGTATTTT. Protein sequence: CASSYLDGGSNLPQYF.

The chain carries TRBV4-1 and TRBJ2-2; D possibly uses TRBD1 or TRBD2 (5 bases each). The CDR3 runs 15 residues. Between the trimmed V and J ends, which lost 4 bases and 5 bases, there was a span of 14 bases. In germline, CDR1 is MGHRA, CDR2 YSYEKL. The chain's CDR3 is CASSPRDAGTGELFF. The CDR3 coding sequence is TGCGCCAGCAGCCCCCGGGACGCCGGGACCGGGGAGCTGTTTTTT.

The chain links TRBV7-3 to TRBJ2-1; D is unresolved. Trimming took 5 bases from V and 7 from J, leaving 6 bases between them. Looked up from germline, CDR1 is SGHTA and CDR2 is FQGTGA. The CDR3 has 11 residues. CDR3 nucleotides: TGTGCCAGCAGCCTAAAAAATGAGCAGTTCTTC. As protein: CASSLKNEQFF.

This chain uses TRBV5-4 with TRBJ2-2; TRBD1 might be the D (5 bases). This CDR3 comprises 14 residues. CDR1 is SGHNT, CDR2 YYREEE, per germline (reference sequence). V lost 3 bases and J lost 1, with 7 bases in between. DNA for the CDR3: TGTGCCAGCAGCTACGACAGGAACACCGGGGAGCTGTTTTTT. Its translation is CASSYDRNTGELFF.

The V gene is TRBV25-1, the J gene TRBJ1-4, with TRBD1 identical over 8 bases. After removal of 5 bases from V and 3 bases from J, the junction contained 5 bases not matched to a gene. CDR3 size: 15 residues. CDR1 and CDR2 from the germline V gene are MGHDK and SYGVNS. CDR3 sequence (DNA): TGTGCCAGCAGTCTCCTGACAGGGGCTAATGAAAAACTGTTTTTT. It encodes CASSLLTGANEKLFF.